This TCR beta chain comes out of a study of vaccination and CD4 T cells after COVID-19. Whole-study context: Cellular stimulation was performed using overlapping spike peptides derived from SARS-CoV-2, HCoV-NL63, HCoV-OC43 and HCoV-229E.

This clonotype was seen a handful of times. What it recognizes is unknown. The treatment here: roughly nine-day PBMC culture with coronavirus spike peptide pools or control peptides (ViraFEST assay). Peptide-pool expansion of antigen-specific T cells preceded TCR sequencing in ViraFEST. Scientists ran DNA taken from cultured CD4+ T cells through the Oncomine TCR Beta short-read assay for sequencing. TCRdb reprocessed the PCR reads with MiXCR, giving one entry per CDR3 protein. The repertoire holds several thousand distinct CDR3 sequences, with around 60% as singletons. Material: CD4+ T cells from blood, cultured in vitro. This receptor was obtained from a human donor who had recovered from COVID-19.

Here the CDR3 reads CASSPTHSAGSTGELFF. As DNA, the CDR3 is TGTGCCAGCAGTCCAACCCACTCGGCGGGCTCCACCGGGGAGCTGTTTTTT. The chain has TRBV27 and TRBJ2-2, with D tentatively TRBD2 (5 bases). The germline gives CDR1 MNHEY, CDR2 SMNVEV (reference sequence). The CDR3 extends over 17 amino acids. The ends were cut back, 5 bases at V and 4 bases at J, with 20 bases in the middle.